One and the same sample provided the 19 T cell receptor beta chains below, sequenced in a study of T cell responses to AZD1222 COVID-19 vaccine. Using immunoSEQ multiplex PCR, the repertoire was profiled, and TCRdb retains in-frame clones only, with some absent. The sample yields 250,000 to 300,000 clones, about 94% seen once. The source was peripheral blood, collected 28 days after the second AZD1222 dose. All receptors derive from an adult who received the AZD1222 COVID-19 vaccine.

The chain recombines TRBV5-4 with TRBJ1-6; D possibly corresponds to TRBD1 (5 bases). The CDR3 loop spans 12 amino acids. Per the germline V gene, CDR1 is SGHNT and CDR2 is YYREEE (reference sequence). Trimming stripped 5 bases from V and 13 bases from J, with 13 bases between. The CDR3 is CASRFPEGPLHF. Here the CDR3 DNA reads TGTGCCAGCAGGTTCCCTGAGGGGCCCCTCCACTTT.

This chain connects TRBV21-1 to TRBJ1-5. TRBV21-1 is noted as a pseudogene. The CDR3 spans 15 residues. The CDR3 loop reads CASSRPTGRSEPQHF. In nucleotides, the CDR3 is TGTGCCAGCAGTCGCCCGACGGGACGATCAGAGCCCCAGCATTTT.

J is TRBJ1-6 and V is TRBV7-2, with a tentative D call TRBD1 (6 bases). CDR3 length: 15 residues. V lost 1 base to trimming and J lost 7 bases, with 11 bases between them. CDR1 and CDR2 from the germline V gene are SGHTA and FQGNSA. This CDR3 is CASSLVPGVNSPLHF. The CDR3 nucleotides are TGTGCCAGCAGCTTAGTGCCAGGGGTGAATTCACCCCTCCACTTT.

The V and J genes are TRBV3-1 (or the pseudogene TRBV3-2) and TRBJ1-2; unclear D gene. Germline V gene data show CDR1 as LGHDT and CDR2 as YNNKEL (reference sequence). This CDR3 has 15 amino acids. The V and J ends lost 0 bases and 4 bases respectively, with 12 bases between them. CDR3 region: CASSQDLQPGYGYTF. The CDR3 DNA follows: TGTGCCAGCAGCCAAGATCTGCAGCCTGGCTATGGCTACACCTTC.

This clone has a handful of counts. CDR3 DNA sequence: TGTGCCAGCAGTGCCCCGGGGGGGACGCGCCACTATGGCTACACCTTC. This gives the protein CASSAPGGTRHYGYTF. J is TRBJ1-2 and V is TRBV28, with D possibly TRBD1 on 5 matching bases. Germline V gene sequence: CDR1 MDHEN, CDR2 SYDVKM. V lost 5 bases, J lost 3 bases, and 19 bases lay in between. The CDR3 consists of 16 residues.

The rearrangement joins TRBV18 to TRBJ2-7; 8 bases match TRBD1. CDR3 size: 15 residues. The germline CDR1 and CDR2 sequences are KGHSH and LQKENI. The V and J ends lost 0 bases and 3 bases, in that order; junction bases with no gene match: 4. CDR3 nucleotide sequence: TGTGCCAGCTCACCACCCGGACAGGGAGACTACGAGCAGTACTTC. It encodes CASSPPGQGDYEQYF.

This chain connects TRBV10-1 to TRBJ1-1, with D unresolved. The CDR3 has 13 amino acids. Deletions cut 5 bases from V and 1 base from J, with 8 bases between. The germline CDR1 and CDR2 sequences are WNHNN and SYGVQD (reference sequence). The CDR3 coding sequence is TGCGCCAGCAGTCCGACGGGGAACACTGAAGCTTTCTTT. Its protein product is CASSPTGNTEAFF.

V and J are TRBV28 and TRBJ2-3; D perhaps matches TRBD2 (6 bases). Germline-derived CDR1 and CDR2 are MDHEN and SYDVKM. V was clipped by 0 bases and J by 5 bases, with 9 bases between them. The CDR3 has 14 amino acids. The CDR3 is CASSLWTGGDTQYF. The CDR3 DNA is TGTGCCAGCAGTTTATGGACCGGGGGAGATACGCAGTATTTT.

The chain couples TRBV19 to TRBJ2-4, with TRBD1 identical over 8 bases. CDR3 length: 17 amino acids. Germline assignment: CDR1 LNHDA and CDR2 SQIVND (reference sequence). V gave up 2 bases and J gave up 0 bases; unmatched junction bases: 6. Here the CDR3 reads CASSIYDRGLAKNIQYF. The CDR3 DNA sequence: TGTGCCAGTAGTATATATGACAGGGGCTTAGCCAAAAACATTCAGTACTTC.

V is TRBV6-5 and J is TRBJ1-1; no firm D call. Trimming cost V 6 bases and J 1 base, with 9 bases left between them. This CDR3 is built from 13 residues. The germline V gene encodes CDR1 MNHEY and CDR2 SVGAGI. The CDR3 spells CASSLRENTEAFF. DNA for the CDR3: TGTGCCAGCAGCCTAAGGGAGAACACTGAAGCTTTCTTT.

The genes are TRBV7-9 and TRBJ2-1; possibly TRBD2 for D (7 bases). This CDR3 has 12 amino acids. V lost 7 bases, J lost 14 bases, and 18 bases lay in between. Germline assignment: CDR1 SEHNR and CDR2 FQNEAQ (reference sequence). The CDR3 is CASNRGAGVEFF. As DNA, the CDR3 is TGTGCCAGCAACCGGGGGGCTGGGGTAGAGTTCTTC.

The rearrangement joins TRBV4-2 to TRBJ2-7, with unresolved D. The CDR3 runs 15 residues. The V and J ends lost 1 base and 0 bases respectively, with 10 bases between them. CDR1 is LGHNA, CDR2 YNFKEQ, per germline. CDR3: CASSQVQVNSYEQYF. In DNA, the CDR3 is TGTGCCAGCAGCCAAGTCCAGGTAAACTCCTACGAGCAGTACTTC.

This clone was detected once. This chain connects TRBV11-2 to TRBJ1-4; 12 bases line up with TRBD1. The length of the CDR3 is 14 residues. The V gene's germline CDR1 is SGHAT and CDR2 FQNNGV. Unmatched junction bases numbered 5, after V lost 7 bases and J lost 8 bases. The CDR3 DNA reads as TGTGCCAGCACCGCGGGACAGGGGGCCGAAAAACTGTTTTTT. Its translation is CASTAGQGAEKLFF.

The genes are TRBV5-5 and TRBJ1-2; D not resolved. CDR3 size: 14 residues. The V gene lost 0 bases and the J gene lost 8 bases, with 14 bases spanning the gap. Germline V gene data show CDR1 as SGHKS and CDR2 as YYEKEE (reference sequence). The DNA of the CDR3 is TGTGCCAGCAGCTTGGAGATCGTTATTGGGGGCTACACCTTC. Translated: CASSLEIVIGGYTF.

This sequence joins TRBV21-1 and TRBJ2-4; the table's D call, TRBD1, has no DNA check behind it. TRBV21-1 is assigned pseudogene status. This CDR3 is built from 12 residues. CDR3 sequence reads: CASSSHQDIQYF. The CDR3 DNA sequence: TGTGCCAGCAGCTCACACCAGGACATTCAGTACTTC.

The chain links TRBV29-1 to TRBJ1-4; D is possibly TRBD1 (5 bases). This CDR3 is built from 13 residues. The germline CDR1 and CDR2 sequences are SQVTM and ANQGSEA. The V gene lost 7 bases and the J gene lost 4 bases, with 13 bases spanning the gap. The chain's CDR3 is CSGGTGVNEKLFF. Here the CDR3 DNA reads TGCAGCGGAGGGACGGGGGTTAATGAAAAACTGTTTTTT.

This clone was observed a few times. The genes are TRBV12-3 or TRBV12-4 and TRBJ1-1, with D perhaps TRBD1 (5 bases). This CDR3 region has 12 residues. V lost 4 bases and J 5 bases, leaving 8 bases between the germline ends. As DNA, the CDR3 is TGTGCCAGCAGTTGGGGGGGAACTGAAGCTTTCTTT. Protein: CASSWGGTEAFF.

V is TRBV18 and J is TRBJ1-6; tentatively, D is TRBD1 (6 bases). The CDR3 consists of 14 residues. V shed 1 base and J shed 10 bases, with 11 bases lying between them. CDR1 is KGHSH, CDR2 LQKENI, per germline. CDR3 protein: CASSPQGGESPLHF. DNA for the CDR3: TGTGCCAGCTCACCACAGGGGGGCGAATCACCCCTCCACTTT. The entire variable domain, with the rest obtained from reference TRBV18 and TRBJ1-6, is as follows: NAGVMQNPRHLVRRRGQEARLRCSPMKGHSHVYWYRQLPEEGLKFMVYLQKENIIDESGMPKERFSAEFPKEGPSILRIQQVVRGDSAAYFCASSPQGGESPLHFGNGTRLTVT.

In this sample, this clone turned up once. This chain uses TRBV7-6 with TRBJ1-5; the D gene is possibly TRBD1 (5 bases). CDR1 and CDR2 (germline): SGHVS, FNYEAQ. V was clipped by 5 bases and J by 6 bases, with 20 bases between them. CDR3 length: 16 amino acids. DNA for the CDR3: TGTGCCAGCAGCCCCGGGGCAGGGTCAATCAGTCAGCCCCAGCATTTT. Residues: CASSPGAGSISQPQHF.